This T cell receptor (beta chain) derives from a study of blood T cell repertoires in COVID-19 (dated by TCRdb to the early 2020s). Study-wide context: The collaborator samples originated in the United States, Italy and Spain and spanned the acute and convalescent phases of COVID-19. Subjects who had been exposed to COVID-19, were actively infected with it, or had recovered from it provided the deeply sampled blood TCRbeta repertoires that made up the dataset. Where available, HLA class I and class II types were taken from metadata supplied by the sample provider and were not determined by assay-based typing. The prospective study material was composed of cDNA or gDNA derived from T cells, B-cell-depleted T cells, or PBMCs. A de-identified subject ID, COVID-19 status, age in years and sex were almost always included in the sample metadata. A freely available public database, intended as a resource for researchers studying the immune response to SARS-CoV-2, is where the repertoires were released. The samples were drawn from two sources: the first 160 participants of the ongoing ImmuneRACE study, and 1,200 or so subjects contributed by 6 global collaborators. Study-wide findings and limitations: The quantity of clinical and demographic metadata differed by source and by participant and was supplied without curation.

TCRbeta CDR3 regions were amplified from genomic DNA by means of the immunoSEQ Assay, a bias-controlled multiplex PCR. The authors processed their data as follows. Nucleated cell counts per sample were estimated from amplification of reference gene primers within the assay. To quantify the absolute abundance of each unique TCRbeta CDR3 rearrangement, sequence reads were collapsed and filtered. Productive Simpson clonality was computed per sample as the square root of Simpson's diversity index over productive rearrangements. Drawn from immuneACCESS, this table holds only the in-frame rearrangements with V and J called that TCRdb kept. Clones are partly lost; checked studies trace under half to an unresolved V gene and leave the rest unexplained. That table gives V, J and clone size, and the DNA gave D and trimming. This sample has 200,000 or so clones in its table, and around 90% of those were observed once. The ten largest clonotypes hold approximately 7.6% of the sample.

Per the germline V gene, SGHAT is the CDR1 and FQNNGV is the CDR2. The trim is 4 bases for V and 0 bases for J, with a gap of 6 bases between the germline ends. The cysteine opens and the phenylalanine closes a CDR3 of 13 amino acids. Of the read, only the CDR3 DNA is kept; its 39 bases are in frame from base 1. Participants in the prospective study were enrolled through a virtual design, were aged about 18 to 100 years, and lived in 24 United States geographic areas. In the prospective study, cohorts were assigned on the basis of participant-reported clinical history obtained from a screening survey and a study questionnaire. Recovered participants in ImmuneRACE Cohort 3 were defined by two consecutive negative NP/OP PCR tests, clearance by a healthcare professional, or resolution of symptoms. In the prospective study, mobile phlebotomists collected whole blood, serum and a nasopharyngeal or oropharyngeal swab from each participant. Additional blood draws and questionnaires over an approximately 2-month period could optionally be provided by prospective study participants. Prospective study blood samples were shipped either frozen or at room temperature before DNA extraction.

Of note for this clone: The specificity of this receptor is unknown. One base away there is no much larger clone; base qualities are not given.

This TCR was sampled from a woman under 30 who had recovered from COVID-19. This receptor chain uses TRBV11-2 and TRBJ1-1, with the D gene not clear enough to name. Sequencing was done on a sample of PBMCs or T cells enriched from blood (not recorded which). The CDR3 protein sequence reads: CASSYGMNTEAFF. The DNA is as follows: TGTGCCAGCAGCTACGGGATGAACACTGAAGCTTTCTTT.